These T cell receptor beta chains were read from a single sample in a study of blood T cell repertoires in COVID-19. Profiling relied on immunoSEQ multiplex PCR, and the TCRdb table lists in-frame clones only, not all of them. The sample records 100,000 or so clones, roughly 86% being singletons. Sample: peripheral blood. These receptors were obtained from a woman in her 30s with acute or convalescent COVID-19. The CDR3 runs from the conserved cysteine through the conserved F or W. A D gene is named only where the DNA matches it firmly. Not every row has a clone size; where given, it reads once, few, many or a size class.

D	J	V	length	size	CDR3	DNA
.	TRBJ1-2	TRBV19	15	.	CASSIGPLGGYGYTF	TGTGCCAGTAGTATAGGACCCCTTGGCGGCTATGGCTACACCTTC
TRBD1	TRBJ1-6	TRBV27	12	.	CASGQAGSPLHF	TGTGCCAGCGGACAGGCCGGTTCACCCCTCCACTTT
TRBD1	TRBJ1-2	TRBV5-1	13	.	CASSLGQGNGYTF	TGCGCCAGCAGCTTGGGACAGGGGAACGGCTACACCTTC
.	TRBJ1-2	TRBV9	14	.	CASSVQGKAYGYTF	TGTGCCAGCAGCGTACAGGGAAAGGCATATGGCTACACCTTC
TRBD2	TRBJ2-1	TRBV19	19	.	CASSPQAGALAGGPGEQFF	TGTGCCAGTAGTCCCCAGGCGGGGGCACTAGCGGGGGGGCCTGGTGAGCAGTTCTTC
TRBD1	TRBJ1-1	TRBV10-1	14	.	CASSGGEKGAEAFF	TGCGCCAGCAGTGGGGGTGAGAAGGGGGCAGAAGCTTTCTTT
.	TRBJ1-6	TRBV27	12	few	CASTGLNSPLHF	TGTGCCAGCACGGGTCTCAATTCACCCCTCCACTTT
TRBD1	TRBJ1-2	TRBV27	18	.	CASSQIQARGQGMNGYTF	TGTGCCAGCAGCCAAATCCAAGCCCGAGGACAGGGGATGAATGGCTACACCTTC
TRBD2	TRBJ2-7	TRBV2	16	.	CASFYGTGLGDYEQYF	TGTGCCAGCTTCTACGGGACGGGACTAGGGGACTACGAGCAGTACTTC
.	TRBJ1-1	TRBV6-5	16	once	CASSFTQGADNTEAFF	TGTGCCAGCAGTTTCACTCAGGGCGCTGATAACACTGAAGCTTTCTTT
TRBD1	TRBJ1-4	TRBV19	14	.	CASRIQGTNEKLFF	TGTGCCAGTAGGATACAGGGGACTAATGAAAAACTGTTTTTT
.	TRBJ2-2	TRBV5-4	16	.	CASSHQGRSNTGELFF	TGTGCCAGCAGCCATCAGGGTCGTTCAAACACCGGGGAGCTGTTTTTT
TRBD1	TRBJ1-2	TRBV7-7	15	.	CASSHKGTANYGYTF	TGTGCCAGCAGCCATAAGGGGACAGCGAACTATGGCTACACCTTC
TRBD1	TRBJ2-3	TRBV5-1	14	.	CASRELDRADTQYF	TGCGCCAGCAGAGAACTAGACAGGGCAGATACGCAGTATTTT
TRBD1	TRBJ1-3	TRBV30	15	.	CAWSPGTAPGNTIYF	TGTGCCTGGAGCCCGGGGACAGCCCCTGGAAACACCATATATTTT
.	TRBJ1-2	TRBV19	15	once	CASSIQGRGYYGYTF	TGTGCCAGTAGTATACAGGGAAGGGGATATTATGGCTACACCTTC
TRBD1	TRBJ2-1	TRBV7-3	15	.	CASSIGQGSYNEQFF	TGTGCCAGCAGCATTGGACAGGGATCCTACAATGAGCAGTTCTTC
.	TRBJ1-6	TRBV10-2	13	.	CASRSSYNSPLHF	TGCGCCAGCAGGAGCTCCTATAATTCACCCCTCCACTTT
.	TRBJ1-1	TRBV2	15	few	CASSEDGGLGTEAFF	TGTGCCAGCAGTGAAGACGGAGGGTTGGGTACTGAAGCTTTCTTT
.	TRBJ2-3	TRBV7-3	13	once	CASSFEIADTQYF	TGTGCCAGCAGCTTCGAGATAGCGGATACGCAGTATTTT
TRBD2	TRBJ2-1	TRBV5-1	18	.	CASSPDASGGAAYNEQFF	TGCGCCAGCAGCCCGGACGCTAGCGGGGGGGCGGCGTACAATGAGCAGTTCTTC
TRBD2	TRBJ2-3	TRBV20-1	18	once	CSASVGIAGSLGADTQYF	TGCAGTGCCAGTGTCGGGATAGCGGGGTCCCTCGGGGCAGATACGCAGTATTTT
TRBD2	TRBJ2-7	TRBV28	16	.	CASSSPGKRGGYEQYF	TGTGCCAGCAGTTCCCCGGGGAAGCGGGGGGGATACGAGCAGTACTTC
TRBD2	TRBJ2-5	TRBV5-1	15	.	CASSLVLADQETQYF	TGCGCCAGCAGCTTGGTCCTAGCGGACCAAGAGACCCAGTACTTC
.	TRBJ2-7	TRBV29-1	11	.	CSAGQSYEQYF	TGCAGCGCTGGACAGTCCTACGAGCAGTACTTC
.	TRBJ1-5	TRBV6-5	13	.	CASSRTENQPQHF	TGTGCCAGCAGCCGGACAGAGAATCAGCCCCAGCATTTT
.	TRBJ1-4	TRBV27	14	.	CASSRLGRAEKLFF	TGTGCCAGCAGTAGACTAGGAAGGGCTGAAAAACTGTTTTTT
TRBD2	TRBJ2-1	TRBV6-5	16	.	CASSYSKGLANNEQFF	TGTGCCAGCAGTTACTCGAAGGGACTAGCGAACAATGAGCAGTTCTTC
.	TRBJ1-3	TRBV21-1	17	once	CASSNLTEGARGNTIYF	TGTGCCAGCAGCAACCTGACTGAGGGGGCGAGGGGAAACACCATATATTTT
TRBD1	TRBJ1-5	TRBV27	15	.	CASSPTTGTNQPQHF	TGTGCCAGCAGTCCAACGACAGGGACTAATCAGCCCCAGCATTTT
TRBD2	TRBJ2-3	TRBV11-3	17	.	CASSLRARAGGTDTQYF	TGTGCCAGCAGTTTACGGGCCCGGGCGGGGGGCACAGATACGCAGTATTTT
TRBD1	TRBJ1-2	TRBV6-5	14	.	CASSYNQGDYGYTF	TGTGCCAGCAGTTACAATCAGGGGGACTATGGCTACACCTTC
TRBD1	TRBJ1-2	TRBV7-9	12	.	CASSSQGDGYTF	TGTGCCAGCAGCTCTCAGGGGGATGGCTACACCTTC
TRBD2	TRBJ2-2	TRBV3-1/TRBV3-2	16	.	CASSQTSGGAHGELFF	TGTGCCAGCAGTCAAACTAGCGGGGGGGCCCACGGGGAGCTGTTTTTT
.	TRBJ1-2	TRBV19	15	.	CASSPQSKANYGYTF	TGTGCCAGTTCACCCCAATCTAAAGCTAACTATGGCTACACCTTC